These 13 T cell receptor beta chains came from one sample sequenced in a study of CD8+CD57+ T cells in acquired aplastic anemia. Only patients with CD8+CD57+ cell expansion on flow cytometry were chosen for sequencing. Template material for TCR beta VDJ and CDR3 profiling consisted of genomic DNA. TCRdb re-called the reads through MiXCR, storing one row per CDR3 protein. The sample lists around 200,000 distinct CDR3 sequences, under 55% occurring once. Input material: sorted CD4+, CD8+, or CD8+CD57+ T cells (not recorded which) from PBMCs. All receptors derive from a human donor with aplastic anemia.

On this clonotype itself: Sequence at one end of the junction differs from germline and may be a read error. CDR3 region: CARSTGTGNTGELFF. The CDR3 nucleotides are TGTGCCAGAAGTACCGGGACAGGGAACACCGGGGAGCTGTTTTTT. V and J are TRBV19 and TRBJ2-2, with 8 bases identical to TRBD1. Looked up from germline, CDR1 is LNHDA and CDR2 is SQIVND (reference sequence). CDR3 size: 15 residues.

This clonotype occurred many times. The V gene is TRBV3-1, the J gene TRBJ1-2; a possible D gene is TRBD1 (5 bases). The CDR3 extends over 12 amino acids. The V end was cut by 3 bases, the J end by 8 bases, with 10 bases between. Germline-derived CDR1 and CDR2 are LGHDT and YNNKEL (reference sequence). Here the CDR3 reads CASSQQTEGYTF. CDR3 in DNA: TGTGCCAGCAGCCAGCAGACAGAAGGCTACACCTTC. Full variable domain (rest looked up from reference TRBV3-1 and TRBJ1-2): DTAVSQTPKYLVTQMGNDKSIKCEQNLGHDTMYWYKQDSKKFLKIMFSYNNKELIINETVPNRFSPKSPDKAHLNLHINSLELGDSAVYFCASSQQTEGYTFGSGTRLTVV.

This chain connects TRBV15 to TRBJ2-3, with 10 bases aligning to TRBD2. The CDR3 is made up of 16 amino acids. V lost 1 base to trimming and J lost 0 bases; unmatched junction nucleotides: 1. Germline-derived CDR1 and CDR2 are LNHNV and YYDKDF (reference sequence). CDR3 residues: CATSRVSGGSTDTQYF. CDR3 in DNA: TGTGCCACCAGCAGAGTTAGCGGGGGGAGCACAGATACGCAGTATTTT.

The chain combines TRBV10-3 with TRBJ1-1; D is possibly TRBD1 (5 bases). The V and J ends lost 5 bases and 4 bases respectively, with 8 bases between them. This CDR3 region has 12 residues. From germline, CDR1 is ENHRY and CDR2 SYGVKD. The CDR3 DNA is TGTGCCATCAGTCAGGGACCCACTGAAGCTTTCTTT. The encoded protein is CAISQGPTEAFF.

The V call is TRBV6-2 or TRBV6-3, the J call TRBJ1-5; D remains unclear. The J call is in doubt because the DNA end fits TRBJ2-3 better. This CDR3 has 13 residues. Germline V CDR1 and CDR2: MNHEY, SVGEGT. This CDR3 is CASRRVSNQPQYF. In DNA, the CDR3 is TGTGCCAGCAGACGGGTAAGCAATCAGCCCCAGTATTTT.

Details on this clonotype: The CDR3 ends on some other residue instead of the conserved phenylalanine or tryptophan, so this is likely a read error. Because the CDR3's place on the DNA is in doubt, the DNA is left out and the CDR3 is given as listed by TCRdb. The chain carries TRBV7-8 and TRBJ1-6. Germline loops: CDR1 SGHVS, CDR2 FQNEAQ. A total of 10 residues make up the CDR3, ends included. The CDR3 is CASSLHSPAS.

The CDR3 sequence: CASNVNTGELFF. The CDR3 DNA reads TGTGCCAGTAACGTGAACACCGGGGAGCTGTTTTTT. The chain couples TRBV19 to TRBJ2-2; D unclear. Germline V gene lookup returns CDR1 LNHDA and CDR2 SQIVND (reference sequence). V gave up 7 bases and J gave up 1 base, with 4 bases separating them. The CDR3 is 12 amino acids.

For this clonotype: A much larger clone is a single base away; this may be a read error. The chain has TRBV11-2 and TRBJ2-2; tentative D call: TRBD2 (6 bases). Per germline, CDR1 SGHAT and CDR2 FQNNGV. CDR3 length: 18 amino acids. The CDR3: CASSLRFRDSTNAGELFF. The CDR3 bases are TGTGCCAGCAGCTTAAGGTTTCGGGACTCCACGAACGCCGGGGAGCTGTTTTTT.

This chain's CDR3 is CACQIGRMNTIYF. CDR3 nucleotides: TGTGCCTGCCAGATCGGACGGATGAACACCATATATTTT. The V gene is TRBV6-1, the J gene TRBJ1-3, with unresolved D. V dropped 11 bases and J dropped 7 bases, with 18 bases sitting between them. The CDR3 is 13 amino acids. Germline V CDR1 and CDR2: MNHNS, SASEGT.

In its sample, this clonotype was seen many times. Here the CDR3 reads CASSPRGDSPLHF. In nucleotides, the CDR3 is TGTGCCAGCAGCCCTAGGGGGGATTCACCCCTCCACTTT. This chain joins TRBV14 and TRBJ1-6; perhaps TRBD1 as D (6 bases). The germline V gene has CDR1 SGHDN and CDR2 FVKESK. The CDR3 totals 13 residues. V was cut by 4 bases and J by 8 bases, with 9 bases left in between.

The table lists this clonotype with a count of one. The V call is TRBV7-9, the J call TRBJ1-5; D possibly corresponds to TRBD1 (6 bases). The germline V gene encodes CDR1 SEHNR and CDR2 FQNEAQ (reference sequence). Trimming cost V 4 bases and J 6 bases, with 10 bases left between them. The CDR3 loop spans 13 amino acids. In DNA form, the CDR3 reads TGTGCCAGCAGCTCGTCAGGGGTTCAGCCCCAGCATTTT. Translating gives CASSSSGVQPQHF.

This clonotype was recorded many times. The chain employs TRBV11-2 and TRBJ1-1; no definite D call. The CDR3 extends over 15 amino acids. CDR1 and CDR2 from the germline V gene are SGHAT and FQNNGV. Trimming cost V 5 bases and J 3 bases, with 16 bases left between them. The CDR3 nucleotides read TGTGCCAGCAGCCCCCGATCGCGACTCCACACTGAAGCTTTCTTT. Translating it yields CASSPRSRLHTEAFF.

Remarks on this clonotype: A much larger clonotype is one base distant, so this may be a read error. As DNA, the CDR3 is TGTGCCAGCAGTTTCACCTCTGTAAACACCATATATTTT. Encoded protein: CASSFTSVNTIYF. The rearrangement joins TRBV12-3 or TRBV12-4 to TRBJ1-3, with D uncertain. This CDR3 is built from 13 residues.